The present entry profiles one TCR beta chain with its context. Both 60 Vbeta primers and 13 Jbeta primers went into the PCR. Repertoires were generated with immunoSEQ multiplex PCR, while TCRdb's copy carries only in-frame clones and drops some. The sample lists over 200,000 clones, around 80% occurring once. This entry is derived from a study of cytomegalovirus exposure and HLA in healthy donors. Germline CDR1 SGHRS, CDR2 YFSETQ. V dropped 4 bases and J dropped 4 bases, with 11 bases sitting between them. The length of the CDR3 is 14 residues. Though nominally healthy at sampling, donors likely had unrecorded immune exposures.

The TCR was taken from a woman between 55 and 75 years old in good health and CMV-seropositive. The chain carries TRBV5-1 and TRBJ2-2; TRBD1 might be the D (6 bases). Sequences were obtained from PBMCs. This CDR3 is CASSQGSGTGELFF. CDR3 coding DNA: TGCGCCAGCAGCCAGGGGTCCGGCACCGGGGAGCTGTTTTTT.